The 26 T cell receptor beta chains reported below all come from one sample, sequenced in a study of radiation and T cells in renal cell carcinoma. Indicated time point: baseline pretreatment blood. The treatment denotes: 15 Gy SBRT to primary tumor, nephrectomy 4 weeks later. The protocol was immunoSEQ multiplex PCR, while the TCRdb copy is restricted to in-frame clones and leaves out a portion. This sample carries about 150,000 clones, 88% of them seen once, and the ten largest clones take about 4%. The sample consisted of blood, taken from a patient whose treatment included radiotherapy and nephrectomy. The receptors originated from an older woman with renal cell carcinoma.

V usage is TRBV9 and J usage is TRBJ2-7, with 11 bases that match TRBD2. The CDR3 has 15 residues. V dropped 1 base and J dropped 3; count of bases not matched to a gene: 3. Germline CDR1 and CDR2: SGDLS and YYNGEE. The CDR3 DNA sequence: TGTGCCAGCAGCGTAACTAGCGGGAGTATCTACGAGCAGTACTTC. Translation: CASSVTSGSIYEQYF.

The V gene is TRBV9, the J gene TRBJ1-4; D call uncertain. Germline V CDR1 and CDR2: SGDLS, YYNGEE. The length of the CDR3 is 15 residues. Trimming removed 4 bases from V and 0 bases from J, with 10 bases in between. The CDR3 nucleotides read TGTGCCAGCAGCAACACCGGTACAACTAATGAAAAACTGTTTTTT. This sequence encodes CASSNTGTTNEKLFF. The full variable domain, with the rest looked up from reference TRBV9 and TRBJ1-4, is DSGVTQTPKHLITATGQRVTLRCSPRSGDLSVYWYQQSLDQGLQFLIQYYNGEERAKGNILERFSAQQFPDLHSELNLSSLELGDSALYFCASSNTGTTNEKLFFGSGTQLSVL.

This rearrangement joins TRBV6-1 to TRBJ2-1, with TRBD1 as a possible D gene (6 bases). The length of the CDR3 is 13 residues. Germline assignment: CDR1 MNHNS and CDR2 SASEGT. With 4 bases removed from V and 4 bases from J, the gap between germline ends came to 8 bases. The CDR3 loop reads CASSGTAYNEQFF. DNA of the CDR3: TGTGCCAGCAGTGGGACAGCTTACAATGAGCAGTTCTTC.

V is TRBV6-5 and J is TRBJ2-4, with D possibly TRBD2 on 5 matching bases. There are 14 residues in the CDR3. The germline CDR1 and CDR2 sequences are MNHEY and SVGAGI. The V gene lost 6 bases and the J gene lost 7 bases, with 16 bases spanning the gap. CDR3 nucleotides: TGTGCCAGCAGCCGGGCGGGTTCGGGGAACATTCAGTACTTC. Its protein is CASSRAGSGNIQYF.

The chain joins TRBV7-9 to TRBJ1-2; D call uncertain. CDR1 and CDR2 (germline): SEHNR, FQNEAQ (reference sequence). V shed 5 bases and J shed 8 bases, with 15 bases lying between them. CDR3 length equals 13 residues. The CDR3 protein is CASSPHAVEGYTF. The CDR3 DNA reads as TGTGCCAGCAGCCCCCACGCGGTAGAGGGCTACACCTTC.

This clone showed up just once. The rearrangement links TRBV5-1 to TRBJ2-2, with D hard to call. The V and J ends lost 1 base and 3 bases respectively, with 4 bases between them. The CDR3 has 13 residues. CDR1 is SGHRS and CDR2 is YFSETQ in the germline V gene. The CDR3 DNA reads as TGCGCCAGCAGCTTGTCCGACACCGGGGAGCTGTTTTTT. Its protein is CASSLSDTGELFF.

The chain carries TRBV5-6 and TRBJ1-2; no clear D. V gave up 0 bases and J gave up 0 bases, with 9 bases separating them. The CDR3 is 15 amino acids. Looked up from germline, CDR1 is SGHDT and CDR2 is YYEEEE. In DNA form, the CDR3 reads TGTGCCAGCAGCTTGGGTCTAGGCGCTAACTATGGCTACACCTTC. This encodes CASSLGLGANYGYTF.

The genes are TRBV6-5 and TRBJ1-2; no reliable D call. V was clipped by 0 bases and J by 7 bases, with 9 bases between them. CDR1 is MNHEY, CDR2 SVGAGI, per germline. This CDR3 has 13 residues. The CDR3, as DNA: TGTGCCAGCAGTTACTCGAGAGTGGGTGGCTACACCTTC. Encoded protein: CASSYSRVGGYTF.

Points on this clone: Other nucleotide sequences from this sample produce the same CDR3. The gene calls are TRBV7-2 and TRBJ2-7; D might be TRBD2 (5 bases). Germline-derived CDR1 and CDR2 are SGHTA and FQGNSA. Trimming pared 4 bases from V and 2 bases from J, leaving 6 bases between. The CDR3 is 12 amino acids. The CDR3 coding sequence is TGTGCCAGCAGCTCCGGGGCCTACGAGCAGTACTTC. It is translated as CASSSGAYEQYF.

A single count supports this clone. This chain uses TRBV6-5 with TRBJ1-3; the D gene is possibly TRBD1 (5 bases). The CDR3 consists of 15 residues. Trimming stripped 2 bases from V and 0 bases from J, with 8 bases between. Germline lookup yields CDR1 MNHEY and CDR2 SVGAGI. In DNA form, the CDR3 reads TGTGCCAGCAGTTACAGGGGTAGCTCTGGAAACACCATATATTTT. Its translation: CASSYRGSSGNTIYF.

The CDR3 loop reads CASSSGTGGKGEKLFF. The CDR3 DNA reads as TGTGCCAGCAGCTCCGGGACAGGGGGCAAAGGGGAAAAACTGTTTTTT. This sequence joins TRBV28 and TRBJ1-4; 12 bases are a match to TRBD1. This CDR3 has 16 amino acids. The ends lost 6 bases at V and 8 bases at J; junction bases unmatched: 10. Per germline, CDR1 MDHEN and CDR2 SYDVKM.

The V call is TRBV7-9, the J call TRBJ1-1, with D hard to call. V was shortened by 1 base and J by 0 bases, with 9 bases between the two germline ends. This CDR3 has 15 residues. Germline assignment: CDR1 SEHNR and CDR2 FQNEAQ (reference sequence). The chain's CDR3 is CASSLGSYMNTEAFF. DNA of the CDR3: TGTGCCAGCAGCTTAGGAAGCTACATGAACACTGAAGCTTTCTTT.

The CDR3 spells CAISELSSGNTIYF. The CDR3 DNA is TGTGCCATCAGTGAACTGTCCTCTGGAAACACCATATATTTT. This rearrangement joins TRBV10-3 to TRBJ1-3; unclear D gene. The V end was cut by 3 bases, the J end by 0 bases, with 6 bases between. Germline CDR1 ENHRY, CDR2 SYGVKD. The CDR3 covers 14 residues.

This clone occurred a few times. This chain uses TRBV2 with TRBJ1-5, with 8 bases fitting TRBD1. The CDR3 is 14 amino acids. Per the germline V gene, CDR1 is SNHLY and CDR2 is FYNNEI. The J segment lost 6 bases and the V segment lost 4 bases, leaving 5 bases of the junction unmatched. The CDR3 loop reads CASSAGGVRQPQHF. As DNA, the CDR3 is TGTGCCAGCAGTGCAGGGGGCGTGCGTCAGCCCCAGCATTTT. The whole variable domain, remainder taken from reference TRBV2 and TRBJ1-5, is EPEVTQTPSHQVTQMGQEVILRCVPISNHLYFYWYRQILGQKVEFLVSFYNNEISEKSEIFDDQFSVERPDGSNFTLKIRSTKLEDSAMYFCASSAGGVRQPQHFGDGTRLSIL.

This sequence joins TRBV2 and TRBJ2-5; D might be TRBD1 (6 bases). V gave up 6 bases and J gave up 4 bases, with 15 bases separating them. This CDR3 is 14 amino acids long. Looked up from germline, CDR1 is SNHLY and CDR2 is FYNNEI. Here the CDR3 DNA reads TGTGCCAGCAGAAATCGACAGGTCTCAGAGACCCAGTACTTC. Translation: CASRNRQVSETQYF. Supplemented by reference TRBV2 and TRBJ2-5, the full variable domain reads EPEVTQTPSHQVTQMGQEVILRCVPISNHLYFYWYRQILGQKVEFLVSFYNNEISEKSEIFDDQFSVERPDGSNFTLKIRSTKLEDSAMYFCASRNRQVSETQYFGPGTRLLVL.

This clone has just one count. The rearrangement links TRBV5-5 to TRBJ2-3; D may be TRBD1 (6 bases). The V gene lost 3 bases and the J gene lost 3 bases, with 11 bases spanning the gap. Germline CDR1 SGHKS, CDR2 YYEKEE (reference sequence). This CDR3 region has 14 residues. In DNA, the CDR3 is TGTGCCAGCAGCTCAGGGGTATGGACAGATACGCAGTATTTT. It codes for CASSSGVWTDTQYF.

J is TRBJ1-1 and V is TRBV28; no firm D call. Looked up from germline, CDR1 is MDHEN and CDR2 is SYDVKM. V lost 3 bases, J lost 3 bases, and 14 bases lay in between. The CDR3 runs to 15 residues. The CDR3 DNA is TGTGCCAGCAGTTTGACGAAGGGTCAGGACACTGAAGCTTTCTTT. Translated: CASSLTKGQDTEAFF.

Remarks on this clone: Other DNA variants within this sample encode the same CDR3. The chain recombines TRBV7-9 with TRBJ2-3; D perhaps matches TRBD2 (6 bases). The CDR3 spans 14 residues. Trimming cost V 5 bases and J 0 bases, with 9 bases left between them. Germline values: CDR1 SEHNR, CDR2 FQNEAQ (reference sequence). DNA for the CDR3: TGTGCCAGCAGCCCTGGGACTAGCACAGATACGCAGTATTTT. Translation gives CASSPGTSTDTQYF.

The rearrangement joins TRBV2 to TRBJ1-5, with a weak D call TRBD1 (5 bases). The CDR3 length is 14 residues. The ends were cut back, 4 bases at V and 6 bases at J, with 13 bases in the middle. Germline CDR1 reads SNHLY; CDR2 reads FYNNEI. CDR3 nucleotides: TGTGCCAGCAGTGCCTCCCAGGGTCCTCAGCCCCAGCATTTT. Translation: CASSASQGPQPQHF.

J is TRBJ2-7 and V is TRBV7-2; the D gene is possibly TRBD1 (6 bases). This CDR3 is 15 amino acids long. Trimming cost V 4 bases and J 1 base, with 14 bases left between them. The V gene's germline CDR1 is SGHTA and CDR2 FQGNSA. The CDR3 region has the DNA TGTGCCAGCAGCTCACAGGGTGAACGATCCTACGAGCAGTACTTC. It yields the protein CASSSQGERSYEQYF. The full variable domain, completed using reference TRBV7-2 and TRBJ2-7, is GAGVSQSPSNKVTEKGKDVELRCDPISGHTALYWYRQSLGQGLEFLIYFQGNSAPDKSGLPSDRFSAERTGGSVSTLTIQRTQQEDSAVYLCASSSQGERSYEQYFGPGTRLTVT.

This sequence joins TRBV19 and TRBJ1-3; 7 positions agree with TRBD1. This CDR3 contains 17 residues. Trimming at V came to 4 bases and at J to 2 bases, leaving 11 bases not matched to a gene. Germline CDR1 and CDR2: LNHDA and SQIVND (reference sequence). The CDR3, as DNA: TGTGCCAGTAGTAAGGGAGCAAGGGGGCCACCTGGAAACACCATATATTTT. This codes for CASSKGARGPPGNTIYF. Using reference TRBV19 and TRBJ1-3 for the parts outside the CDR3, the full variable domain is DGGITQSPKYLFRKEGQNVTLSCEQNLNHDAMYWYRQDPGQGLRLIYYSQIVNDFQKGDIAEGYSVSREKKESFPLTVTSAQKNPTAFYLCASSKGARGPPGNTIYFGEGSWLTVV.

The CDR3 sequence: CASSLEGGPGDTQYF. In DNA, the CDR3 is TGTGCCAGCAGCTTAGAGGGCGGGCCGGGGGATACGCAGTATTTT. This chain connects TRBV7-9 to TRBJ2-3; weak D call: TRBD2 (5 bases). V dropped 1 base and J dropped 6 bases, with 14 bases sitting between them. CDR1 and CDR2 from the germline V gene are SEHNR and FQNEAQ (reference sequence). There are 15 residues in the CDR3. Based on the CDR3 plus reference TRBV7-9 and TRBJ2-3, the full variable domain is DTGVSQNPRHKITKRGQNVTFRCDPISEHNRLYWYRQTLGQGPEFLTYFQNEAQLEKSRLLSDRFSAERPKGSFSTLEIQRTEQGDSAMYLCASSLEGGPGDTQYFGPGTRLTVL.

The count of this clone is one. The V gene is TRBV15, the J gene TRBJ2-3, with D perhaps matching TRBD2 (6 bases). V was shortened by 4 bases and J by 0 bases, with 11 bases between the two germline ends. CDR3 size: 15 residues. Per germline, CDR1 LNHNV and CDR2 YYDKDF (reference sequence). The chain's CDR3 is CATSMGDFSTDTQYF. The CDR3 bases are TGTGCCACCAGCATGGGGGACTTCAGCACAGATACGCAGTATTTT. Full variable domain (rest looked up from reference TRBV15 and TRBJ2-3): DAMVIQNPRYQVTQFGKPVTLSCSQTLNHNVMYWYQQKSSQAPKLLFHYYDKDFNNEADTPDNFQSRRPNTSFCFLDIRSPGLGDTAMYLCATSMGDFSTDTQYFGPGTRLTVL.

The chain combines TRBV4-1 with TRBJ1-6, with 7 bases matching TRBD1. Germline assignment: CDR1 MGHRA and CDR2 YSYEKL. CDR3 length: 15 amino acids. V was pared by 0 bases and J by 9 bases, with 5 bases of the junction left unmatched. The DNA for the CDR3 is TGCGCCAGCAGCCAAGATGACAGGGTGGGTTCACCCCTCCACTTT. Protein sequence: CASSQDDRVGSPLHF.

This chain links TRBV30 with TRBJ2-7; TRBD1 aligns across 7 bases. Trimming cost V 3 bases and J 1 base; bases outside gene matches: 9. From germline, CDR1 is GTSNPN and CDR2 SVGIG (reference sequence). CDR3 length equals 15 residues. In nucleotides, the CDR3 is TGTGCCTGGAGCGGAACCGGGACAGCTTCCTACGAGCAGTACTTC. Protein sequence: CAWSGTGTASYEQYF.

On this clone itself: Since no conserved phenylalanine or tryptophan closes the CDR3, a read error is the likely cause. The chain combines TRBV5-1 with TRBJ2-6; D not resolved. The germline CDR1 and CDR2 sequences are SGHRS and YFSETQ. V was cut by 2 bases and J by 0 bases, with 9 bases left in between. The CDR3 sequence is 16 residues long. CDR3 sequence: CASSLGRPSGANVLTL. The CDR3, as DNA: TGCGCCAGCAGCTTAGGACGGCCCTCTGGGGCCAACGTCCTGACTCTC.